Presented here are 25 T cell receptor beta chains from one specimen sequenced in a study of T-cell reconstitution after alpha-beta-depleted transplantation in children. Unique molecular identifiers were used in preparing the TCRbeta library. TCRdb reprocessed the PCR reads with MiXCR, giving one entry per CDR3 protein. Found here are a few hundred thousand distinct CDR3 sequences, 23% of them singletons; the top ten hold over 9.5%. Sample: PBMCs, mostly from graft donor cells, taken 180 days after TCRalphabeta/CD19-depleted stem cell transplant. The receptors were gathered from a male patient younger than 18 who had a stem cell transplant for acute lymphoblastic leukemia, so the T cells may come from the graft donor.

The chain employs TRBV27 and TRBJ2-2; 10 positions agree with TRBD2. The CDR3 is made up of 15 amino acids. Germline values: CDR1 MNHEY, CDR2 SMNVEV (reference sequence). With V trimmed by 2 bases and J by 6 bases, 3 bases remained unmatched. The chain's CDR3 is CASSLGAGGAGELFF. The CDR3 DNA reads as TGTGCCAGCAGTTTAGGAGCGGGGGGGGCCGGGGAGCTGTTTTTT.

The rearrangement joins TRBV20-1 to TRBJ2-3, with D perhaps matching TRBD2 (5 bases). Germline V gives CDR1 DFQATT, CDR2 SNEGSKA (reference sequence). The CDR3 consists of 14 residues. V lost 1 base and J lost 2, with 10 bases in between. CDR3 sequence reads: CSARVATYTDTQYF. CDR3 nucleotide sequence: TGCAGTGCTAGAGTAGCGACCTACACAGATACGCAGTATTTT.

This clonotype was picked up a small number of times. The chain joins TRBV10-3 to TRBJ2-1, with D possibly being TRBD1 or TRBD2 (7 bases each). The length of the CDR3 is 16 residues. The ends were cut back, 3 bases at V and 6 bases at J, with 18 bases in the middle. CDR1 ENHRY and CDR2 SYGVKD come from the germline V gene. CDR3 sequence reads: CAISEGMAGGGNEQFF. The CDR3 DNA follows: TGTGCCATCAGTGAAGGGATGGCAGGGGGGGGCAATGAGCAGTTCTTC.

The chain uses TRBV18 and TRBJ1-1; D may be TRBD1 (5 bases). Deletions cut 3 bases from V and 4 bases from J, with 12 bases between. The CDR3 is 14 residues long. The germline V gene encodes CDR1 KGHSH and CDR2 LQKENI. The CDR3 loop reads CASSPLGGSTEAFF. The CDR3 nucleotides read TGTGCCAGCTCACCGCTCGGGGGTAGCACTGAAGCTTTCTTT.

A few counts support this clonotype. This chain joins TRBV11-3 and TRBJ2-5; possibly TRBD1 for D (6 bases). This CDR3 comprises 15 residues. V was cut by 5 bases and J by 5 bases, with 18 bases left in between. Germline V gene data show CDR1 as SGHNT and CDR2 as YENEEA. The CDR3 region has the DNA TGTGCCAGCAGCCCACAGGGATCACTCGATGAGACCCAGTACTTC. Amino acids: CASSPQGSLDETQYF. Based on the CDR3 plus reference TRBV11-3 and TRBJ2-5, the full variable domain is EAGVVQSPRYKIIEKKQPVAFWCNPISGHNTLYWYLQNLGQGPELLIRYENEEAVDDSQLPKDRFSAERLKGVDSTLKIQPAELGDSAVYLCASSPQGSLDETQYFGPGTRLLVL.

The chain employs TRBV29-1 and TRBJ1-2; no clear D gene. This CDR3 has 12 amino acids. Trimming pared 6 bases from V and 4 bases from J, leaving 12 bases between. Germline CDR1 is SQVTM and CDR2 is ANQGSEA. The CDR3 DNA reads TGCAGCGTACTGGAGGAGGGCTATGGCTACACCTTC. Translated, it gives CSVLEEGYGYTF. Full variable domain (rest looked up from reference TRBV29-1 and TRBJ1-2): SAVISQKPSRDICQRGTSLTIQCQVDSQVTMMFWYRQQPGQSLTLIATANQGSEATYESGFVIDKFPISRPNLTFSTLTVSNMSPEDSSIYLCSVLEEGYGYTFGSGTRLTVV.

On this clonotype itself: One end of the junction is discordant with germline, which a read error may explain. This chain joins TRBV12-3 or TRBV12-4 and TRBJ1-3, with D perhaps TRBD1 (5 bases). The CDR3 length is 18 residues. The CDR3 sequence: CACSLRRAGRETGNTIYF. The CDR3 bases are TGTGCCTGCAGTTTACGGCGGGCAGGCAGGGAGACTGGAAACACCATATATTTT.

This chain links TRBV5-1 with TRBJ2-1, with D tentatively TRBD1 or TRBD2 (5 bases each). From germline, CDR1 is SGHRS and CDR2 YFSETQ. Deletions cut 2 bases from V and 0 bases from J, with 15 bases between. The CDR3 length is 17 residues. The DNA for the CDR3 is TGCGCCAGCAGCTTTCTTAGTGGTGGGGGCTCCTACAATGAGCAGTTCTTC. Its translation is CASSFLSGGGSYNEQFF.

V gene TRBV3-1 combines with J gene TRBJ1-4, with TRBD1 matching 7 bases. The CDR3 has 18 amino acids. The germline CDR1 and CDR2 sequences are LGHDT and YNNKEL (reference sequence). J gave up 0 bases and V 0 bases, and 7 bases lay outside the gene matches. CDR3 nucleotides: TGTGCCAGCAGCCAAGAAGGGGGCAGAACTTCAACTAATGAAAAACTGTTTTTT. Translation: CASSQEGGRTSTNEKLFF. Variable domain in full (rest from reference TRBV3-1 and TRBJ1-4): DTAVSQTPKYLVTQMGNDKSIKCEQNLGHDTMYWYKQDSKKFLKIMFSYNNKELIINETVPNRFSPKSPDKAHLNLHINSLELGDSAVYFCASSQEGGRTSTNEKLFFGSGTQLSVL.

The rearrangement joins TRBV5-1 to TRBJ1-1, with 8 bases identical to TRBD1. The CDR3 consists of 16 residues. The germline V gene has CDR1 SGHRS and CDR2 YFSETQ. J lost 5 bases, V lost 4 bases, and 13 bases had no gene match. CDR3 residues: CASSPRQGRVGTEAFF. CDR3 nucleotides: TGCGCCAGCAGCCCTCGACAGGGGCGGGTAGGAACTGAAGCTTTCTTT.

The chain is built from TRBV7-3 and TRBJ2-4; weak D call: TRBD2 (5 bases). The CDR3 sequence is 15 residues long. The V and J ends lost 4 bases and 1 base respectively, with 11 bases between them. Germline CDR1 SGHTA, CDR2 FQGTGA. CDR3 DNA sequence: TGTGCCAGCAGCTCCCGAGGGATGGCCAAAAACATTCAGTACTTC. It translates to CASSSRGMAKNIQYF.

At least ten counts were recorded for this clonotype. The V and J genes are TRBV9 and TRBJ2-7; D remains unclear. V was clipped by 2 bases and J by 1 base, with 7 bases between them. In germline, CDR1 is SGDLS, CDR2 YYNGEE. The CDR3 spans 13 residues. The CDR3 loop reads CASSVGSSYEQYF. Here the CDR3 DNA reads TGTGCCAGCAGCGTTGGTAGTTCCTACGAGCAGTACTTC.

This clonotype was seen a handful of times. The chain has TRBV7-8 and TRBJ2-1; 13 nucleotides agree with TRBD2. The V gene's germline CDR1 is SGHVS and CDR2 FQNEAQ. The V segment lost 7 bases and the J segment 7 bases; nucleotides outside the gene matches: 4. CDR3 length equals 14 residues. CDR3 nucleotides: TGTGCCAGCACGGGACTAGCGGGACCAAATGAGCAGTTCTTC. It is translated as CASTGLAGPNEQFF.

V and J are TRBV11-1 and TRBJ2-6; D not resolved. V lost 5 bases, J lost 0 bases, and 14 bases lay in between. The length of the CDR3 is 17 residues. CDR1 is SGHAT, CDR2 FQDESV, per germline (reference sequence). CDR3 bases: TGTGCCAGCAGCCCCTCTGCTACTACCTCTGGGGCCAACGTCCTGACTTTC. Its protein product is CASSPSATTSGANVLTF.

This clonotype was recorded many times. J is TRBJ2-7 and V is TRBV7-9, with D perhaps matching TRBD1 or TRBD2 (5 bases each). Deletions cut 4 bases from V and 0 bases from J, with 7 bases between. Germline CDR1 is SEHNR and CDR2 is FQNEAQ (reference sequence). CDR3 length equals 13 residues. This chain's CDR3 is CASSSGASYEQYF. CDR3 nucleotides: TGTGCCAGCAGCTCCGGGGCCTCCTACGAGCAGTACTTC.

This clonotype was observed a few times. The chain links TRBV4-2 to TRBJ2-3, with 7 bases matching TRBD2. Trimming at V came to 4 bases and at J to 8 bases, leaving 18 bases not matched to a gene. The CDR3 loop spans 17 amino acids. The germline gives CDR1 LGHNA, CDR2 YNFKEQ. The CDR3 DNA follows: TGTGCCAGCAGCCGCCAATCCGGGGGAGGGAGAGGAGGTACGCAGTATTTT. Translated: CASSRQSGGGRGGTQYF.

This clonotype was seen a handful of times. The chain employs TRBV18 and TRBJ1-5; 9 bases are a match to TRBD1. This CDR3 has 16 amino acids. The trim removed 3 bases at V and 2 bases at J, leaving 5 bases unmatched. Germline V gene data show CDR1 as KGHSH and CDR2 as LQKENI. The CDR3 DNA reads as TGTGCCAGCTCACCCACAGGGGGCATACGCAATCAGCCCCAGCATTTT. It is translated as CASSPTGGIRNQPQHF.

The CDR3 spells CSANKWGLARGETQYF. CDR3 nucleotides: TGCAGTGCTAACAAATGGGGACTAGCTAGGGGGGAGACCCAGTACTTC. The chain recombines TRBV20-1 with TRBJ2-5; 9 bases align to TRBD2. Germline V CDR1 and CDR2: DFQATT, SNEGSKA (reference sequence). The V gene end was trimmed by 4 bases and the J gene end by 5 bases; junction bases not matched to a gene: 14. The CDR3 covers 16 residues.

A few counts support this clonotype. The rearrangement links TRBV7-8 to TRBJ2-1; tentatively, D is TRBD2 (5 bases). Germline loops: CDR1 SGHVS, CDR2 FQNEAQ. V was shortened by 5 bases and J by 1 base, with 12 bases between the two germline ends. CDR3 size: 15 residues. For the CDR3, the DNA is TGTGCCAGCAGCCCCATGAGGGTATCCTACAATGAGCAGTTCTTC. Translating gives CASSPMRVSYNEQFF.

This sequence joins TRBV6-1 and TRBJ2-2; 7 nucleotides align to TRBD2. V trimming: 5 bases; J trimming: 7 bases; junction bases outside the gene matches: 1. From germline, CDR1 is MNHNS and CDR2 SASEGT. The CDR3 runs 12 residues. CDR3 sequence reads: CASSRTSGELFF. In DNA, the CDR3 is TGTGCCAGCAGTCGGACTAGCGGGGAGCTGTTTTTT.

This clonotype was detected a few times. This sequence joins TRBV15 and TRBJ2-7, with TRBD2 identical over 7 bases. This CDR3 has 15 amino acids. The trim removed 2 bases at V and 3 bases at J, leaving 7 bases unmatched. The germline V gene encodes CDR1 LNHNV and CDR2 YYDKDF (reference sequence). CDR3 in DNA: TGTGCCACCAGCAGACCCGGGACTACCGACTACGAGCAGTACTTC. This translates into CATSRPGTTDYEQYF.

This clonotype was recorded many times. The V and J genes are TRBV20-1 and TRBJ2-5; D is perhaps TRBD1 or TRBD2 (6 bases each). The germline V and J ends were trimmed by 6 bases and 5 bases, with 13 bases remaining between them. Germline CDR1 is DFQATT and CDR2 is SNEGSKA (reference sequence). This CDR3 contains 12 residues. Here the CDR3 DNA reads TGCAGTGCCGTGAGGGGGAGGGAGACCCAGTACTTC. Encoded protein: CSAVRGRETQYF.

V usage is TRBV25-1 and J usage is TRBJ2-7, with D unclear. The germline V gene has CDR1 MGHDK and CDR2 SYGVNS. The CDR3 extends over 14 amino acids. V lost 4 bases and J 0 bases, leaving 10 bases between the germline ends. In DNA, the CDR3 is TGTGCCAGCAGTGGACTTTCGAGCTCCTACGAGCAGTACTTC. Residues: CASSGLSSSYEQYF.

This clonotype has more than one count but fewer than ten. This chain links TRBV5-1 with TRBJ2-1; a possible D gene is TRBD2 (6 bases). Looked up from germline, CDR1 is SGHRS and CDR2 is YFSETQ. Trimming pared 2 bases from V and 10 bases from J, leaving 16 bases between. CDR3 size: 14 residues. In DNA, the CDR3 is TGCGCCAGCAGCTTTACCGGGGGTACTGGGGAGCAGTTCTTC. Translation gives CASSFTGGTGEQFF.

This chain uses TRBV20-1 with TRBJ2-7, with TRBD2 matching 8 bases. Germline CDR1 reads DFQATT; CDR2 reads SNEGSKA (reference sequence). The V gene end was trimmed by 3 bases and the J gene end by 6 bases; junction bases not matched to a gene: 4. This CDR3 spans 12 amino acids. This CDR3 reads CSARRLAIEQYF. CDR3 coding DNA: TGCAGTGCTAGGCGACTAGCGATCGAGCAGTACTTC.